This T cell receptor beta chain is from a study of cytomegalovirus exposure and HLA in healthy donors. Overall study results and limits: For most TCR sequences rarity was the rule, although some public TCRs occurred in many donors. In the roughly 130 validation repertoires, a later analysis found that first-cohort TCR clusters tended to co-occur. For cytomegalovirus status, the classifier reportedly gave diagnoses with high specificity and sensitivity.

J gave up 0 bases and V 2 bases, and 11 bases lay outside the gene matches. The CDR3 contains 19 residues. Germline V gene lookup returns CDR1 SNHLY and CDR2 FYNNEI. As concerns this clone: Its specificity is unknown.

Clones were read by immunoSEQ multiplex PCR, and TCRdb kept only the in-frame ones, dropping some. The sample carries tens of thousands of clones, roughly 93% recorded once. The receptor's source is a woman aged 25 to 45 in good health and CMV-seronegative. The V and J genes are TRBV2 and TRBJ2-3; 10 bases map to TRBD2. The sample consisted of PBMCs. The chain's CDR3 is CASSEQPPTSGASTDTQYF. CDR3 coding DNA: TGTGCCAGCAGTGAACAGCCACCCACTAGCGGGGCTAGCACAGATACGCAGTATTTT. The variable domain in full, with the rest retrieved from reference TRBV2 and TRBJ2-3, is EPEVTQTPSHQVTQMGQEVILRCVPISNHLYFYWYRQILGQKVEFLVSFYNNEISEKSEIFDDQFSVERPDGSNFTLKIRSTKLEDSAMYFCASSEQPPTSGASTDTQYFGPGTRLTVL.